This is a list of T cell receptor beta chains from one sample in a study of CD8+CD57+ T cells in acquired aplastic anemia. TCRdb independently ran MiXCR on the reads; one entry per CDR3 protein. The sample contains about 70,000 distinct CDR3 sequences, around half of which appear only once. Material: sorted CD4+, CD8+, or CD8+CD57+ T cells (not recorded which) from PBMCs. The receptors originated from a human donor in good health, serving as a control. The CDR3 runs from the conserved cysteine through the conserved F or W. A D gene is named only where the DNA matches it firmly. Rows give clone size only sometimes, using once, few, many, or a class for an expanded clone.

TRBV19	NA	TRBJ2-1	once	TGTGCCAGTAGTATAGTAACTACAGGGGAGCAGTTCTTC	CASSIVTTGEQFF
TRBV9	TRBD2	TRBJ2-1	NA	TGTGCCAGCAGCGTAGACCTAGCGGGGACCGTCGATGAGCAGTTCTTC	CASSVDLAGTVDEQFF
TRBV3-1	NA	TRBJ2-1	many	TGTGCCAGCAGCCCCTTAGTGTCAGGGCCAGGAGATGAGCAGTTCTTC	CASSPLVSGPGDEQFF
TRBV29-1	NA	TRBJ2-7	once	TGCAGCGTTAAAACCAGGGTTTCCTCCTACGAGCAGTACTTC	CSVKTRVSSYEQYF
TRBV24-1	TRBD1	TRBJ2-3	NA	TGTGCCACCAGTGATTTACGGGACAGGGCAGATACGCAGTATTTT	CATSDLRDRADTQYF
TRBV29-1	NA	TRBJ1-1	NA	TGCAGCGACTTCCGGGGGTCTGAAGCTTTCTTT	CSDFRGSEAFF
TRBV20-1	TRBD1	TRBJ1-2	medium-sized	TGCAGTGCTAGAGAGACAGGGTTCCCTGGCTACACCTTC	CSARETGFPGYTF
TRBV3-1	NA	TRBJ2-2	NA	TGTGCCAGCAGCCAAGTCATGGTAGCCGGGGAGCTGTTTTTT	CASSQVMVAGELFF
TRBV10-3	NA	TRBJ1-6	NA	TGTGCCACGCTACTACTCCTTCCTGGATCACCCCTCCACTTT	CATLLLLPGSPLHF
TRBV13	NA	TRBJ1-3	many	TGTGCCAGCAGCTTAGGCACGGGGGTCGGAAACACCATATATTTT	CASSLGTGVGNTIYF
TRBV12-3/TRBV12-4	NA	TRBJ2-1	NA	TGTGCCAGCAGTTTCGGCGGGGCGAGCAATGAGCAGTTCTTC	CASSFGGASNEQFF
TRBV2	NA	TRBJ2-7	NA	TGTGCCAGCCAGCAGCCTACACAGGGCTACGAGCAGTACTTC	CASQQPTQGYEQYF
TRBV4-2	NA	TRBJ2-1	many	TGTGCCAGCAGCCTGACCGATTATGCCTACAATGAGCAGTTCTTC	CASSLTDYAYNEQFF
TRBV11-1	TRBD1	TRBJ1-2	NA	TGTGCCAGCAGCTTAAGCAGGGGGCACGGCTACACCTTC	CASSLSRGHGYTF
TRBV25-1	TRBD2	TRBJ2-7	NA	TGTGCCAGCAGCTTAACAATGGGGGGGGGGACTGAAGAGCAGTACTTC	CASSLTMGGGTEEQYF
TRBV9	NA	TRBJ2-1	many	TGTGCCAGCAGCGTCTATCCCGGCGACGGTGAGCAGTTCTTC	CASSVYPGDGEQFF
TRBV7-3	NA	TRBJ2-5	NA	TGTGCCAGCAGCTCGTCGGGGGCAGAGACCCAGTACTTC	CASSSSGAETQYF
TRBV11-3	TRBD2	TRBJ2-7	NA	TGTGCCAGCAGCCACATAGCGGGACCAACCTACGAGCAGTACTTC	CASSHIAGPTYEQYF
TRBV19	NA	TRBJ1-2	medium-sized	TGTGCCAGTAGTCCAGGGTCGGGAGCTAACTATGGCTACACCTTC	CASSPGSGANYGYTF
TRBV20-1	NA	TRBJ2-7	NA	TGCAGTGCGGGTTCCGACTCCTACGAGCAGTACTTC	CSAGSDSYEQYF
TRBV10-1	NA	TRBJ1-2	NA	TGCGCCAGCAGTGAGACCCGAAACTATGGCTACACCTTC	CASSETRNYGYTF
TRBV25-1	NA	TRBJ1-3	once	TGTGCCAGCAGTGAATCAGGCTACCCTGGAAACACCATATATTTT	CASSESGYPGNTIYF
TRBV4-3	NA	TRBJ2-7	NA	TGCGCCAGCAGCCCCCAGTGGGACAAGTCCTACGAGCAGTACTTC	CASSPQWDKSYEQYF
TRBV30	TRBD1	TRBJ1-2	many	TGTGCCTGGGGACAGGTCCTAACCTATGGCTACACCTTC	CAWGQVLTYGYTF
TRBV7-2	NA	TRBJ2-1	NA	TGTGCCAGCAGGCGGGAAACTGAGCAGTTCTTC	CASRRETEQFF
TRBV5-1	NA	TRBJ2-4	many	TGCGCCAGCAGCTTCGACTTAGCCAAAAACATTCAGTACTTC	CASSFDLAKNIQYF
TRBV20-1	TRBD1	TRBJ2-7	NA	TGCAGTGCCCCGAGACAGGGTGGCGAGCAGTACTTC	CSAPRQGGEQYF
TRBV19	NA	TRBJ1-2	NA	TGTGCCAGTAGTATCGCGGCCAGGGGTTTGTATGGCTACACCTTC	CASSIAARGLYGYTF
TRBV10-3	NA	TRBJ2-1	NA	TGTGCCAGCAGTGAAACGGATGAGCAGTTCTTC	CASSETDEQFF
TRBV7-8	NA	TRBJ1-1	NA	TGTGCCAGCAGCCCTCTCCTGGGGACTGAAGCTTTCTTT	CASSPLLGTEAFF
TRBV24-1	NA	TRBJ2-7	NA	TGTGCCACCAGTGATTTGGTCGAGCAGTACTTC	CATSDLVEQYF
TRBV6-1	NA	TRBJ2-7	NA	TGTGCCAGCAGTGCCGGGGCCGAAGCCTACGAGCAGTACTTC	CASSAGAEAYEQYF
TRBV7-9	NA	TRBJ1-1	NA	TGTGCCAGCAGCGGGTTCGAGGGTAACACTGAAGCTTTCTTT	CASSGFEGNTEAFF
TRBV11-2	NA	TRBJ2-7	NA	TGTGCCAGCAGCTTAAGTGGGGGGTTAGTATGGGACGAGCAGTACTTC	CASSLSGGLVWDEQYF
TRBV10-3	NA	TRBJ1-2	NA	TGTGCCATCAGTGGGACAGAAGGATATGGCTACACCTTC	CAISGTEGYGYTF
TRBV5-1	TRBD1	TRBJ1-4	many	TGCGCCAGCAGCTTGTGGGCGACAGGGAATGAAAAACTGTTTTTT	CASSLWATGNEKLFF
TRBV15	NA	TRBJ1-5	few	TGTGCCACCAGCAAGCTTGGGGACAGCAATCAGCCCCAGCATTTT	CATSKLGDSNQPQHF
TRBV7-9	NA	TRBJ2-3	many	TGTGCCAGCAGCTTTTCGGCGGGGCGATTCACTAATACGCAGTATTTT	CASSFSAGRFTNTQYF
TRBV6-1	NA	TRBJ2-5	few	TGTGCCAGCAGTGGCCGACGACCCGCAGAGATTATCTGGTACCAAGAGACCCAGTACTTC	CASSGRRPAEIIWYQETQYF
TRBV10-3	TRBD1	TRBJ1-3	medium-sized	TGTGCCATCAACCAGGACAGGGACCCTGGAAACACCATATATTTT	CAINQDRDPGNTIYF
TRBV15	NA	TRBJ2-1	many	TGTGCCACCAGCAGAGATTATAGTATGAGGGAGAGAGGTTATGAGCAGTTCTTC	CATSRDYSMRERGYEQFF
TRBV6-4	TRBD1	TRBJ1-2	many	TGTGCCAGCAGTGACTCGGCGGACAGGGGCAGCTACACCTTC	CASSDSADRGSYTF
TRBV12-5	NA	TRBJ1-1	many	TGTGCTAGTGGTTTGGTAGGGAACGGGGGGACTGAAGCTTTCTTT	CASGLVGNGGTEAFF
TRBV20-1	NA	TRBJ2-7	many	TGCAGTGCTAGAGATTCGAAAACACACGAGCAGTACTTC	CSARDSKTHEQYF